The source of this T cell receptor (beta chain) is a study of T-cell reconstitution after alpha-beta-depleted transplantation in children (dated by TCRdb to between 2015 and 2016). Regarding the complete study: T-cell immune reconstitution after TCRalphabeta/CD19-depleted allogeneic hematopoietic cell transplantation in children was quantitatively tracked in the study by means of TCR repertoire profiling.

On this clonotype itself: Its antigen is not yet known. Per-base quality was not reported, and no clone a single base away is much larger than it.

The sample's treatment or condition label is to be understood as: allogeneic hematopoietic cell transplantation with graft depleted of TCRalphabeta T cells and CD19 B cells. Transplant recipients were children who received TCRalphabeta/CD19-depleted allogeneic hematopoietic cell grafts. V is clipped by 3 bases and J by 3 bases, and the sequence between their germline boundaries is 13 bases long. From the cysteine up to the phenylalanine, the CDR3 has a length of 15 residues. Left in the record is the CDR3 DNA by itself, 45 bases read in frame from the first base. As encoded in the germline V gene, CDR1 is SGHRS while CDR2 is YFSETQ. The study at large found these results: The high TCRbeta diversity at day 60 in some patients was ascribed to recipient T cells and intrathymic progenitors that had survived conditioning. The apparently early recovery of alphabetaT-cell counts about two months after transplant reportedly depended on only several hundred rapidly expanded clones that came from non-depleted graft cells. The frequencies of hyperexpanded clones fell over the following months, and after one year, T-cell counts and TCRbeta diversity were mostly attributed to newly produced T cells.

The protocol used for the library was PCR. These reads were obtained on an Illumina HiSeq 2500. TCR libraries were prepared with molecular barcoding, using unique molecular identifiers to normalize TCRbeta repertoire quantification. TCRdb trimmed public reads at Q25 via fastp, called clones via MiXCR and kept in-frame beta chains. Each entry is one CDR3 protein sequence, shown with its most common DNA and genes. The sample data list approximately 50,000 distinct CDR3 sequences, and under 60% of these were observed just once. Roughly two fifths of the sample goes to the ten largest clones. This TCR was sampled from a boy under two years old with SCID, due to receive a stem cell transplant. Here the chain combines TRBV5-1 and TRBJ1-5; no confident D gene assignment can be made. The input for sequencing was peripheral blood, taken before TCRalphabeta/CD19-depleted stem cell transplant. The sequenced DNA: TGCGCCAGCAGCTGGAGAGGGAGCAACAATCAGCCCCAGCATTTT. Translation gives CASSWRGSNNQPQHF.